The sequence of this TCR beta chain was determined in a study of esophageal squamous cell carcinoma under preoperative chemotherapy. Looking at the study overall: Both tumor-infiltrating lymphocytes and peripheral blood T cells were profiled.

Documented time point: after preoperative PTX-NDP chemotherapy. Study outcomes and limitations: Post-treatment tumor-infiltrating lymphocytes appeared partly derived from peripheral T cells migrating into the tumor.

V was clipped by 3 bases and J by 8 bases, with 14 bases between them. Germline V gene lookup returns CDR1 LGHDT and CDR2 YNNKEL (reference sequence). CDR3 length: 14 residues. This clonotype was found many times. Its antigen is still unknown. Each CDR3 protein is one row after TCRdb ran MiXCR on the PCR reads. The sample has about 9,300 distinct CDR3 sequences, about 48% seen once. This TCR came from a human donor with esophageal squamous cell carcinoma. The donor label of this sample is uncertain. V is TRBV3-1 and J is TRBJ2-1; D gene ambiguous. This sample was gathered from a patient given preoperative chemotherapy. The CDR3 DNA is TGTGCCAGCAGCCAGGACCCCGCGACGGATGAGCAGTTCTTC. It yields the protein CASSQDPATDEQFF.